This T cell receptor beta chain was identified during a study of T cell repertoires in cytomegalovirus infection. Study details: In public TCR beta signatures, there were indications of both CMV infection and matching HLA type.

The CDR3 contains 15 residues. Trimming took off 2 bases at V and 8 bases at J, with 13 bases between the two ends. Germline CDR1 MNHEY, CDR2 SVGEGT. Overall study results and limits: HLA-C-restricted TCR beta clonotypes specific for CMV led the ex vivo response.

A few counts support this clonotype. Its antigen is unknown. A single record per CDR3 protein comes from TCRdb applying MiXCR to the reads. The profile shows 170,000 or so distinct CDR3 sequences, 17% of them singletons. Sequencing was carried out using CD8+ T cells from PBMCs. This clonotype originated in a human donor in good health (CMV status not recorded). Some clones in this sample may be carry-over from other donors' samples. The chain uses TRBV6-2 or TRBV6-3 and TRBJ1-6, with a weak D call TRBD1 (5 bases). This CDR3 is CASSYPDTADSPLHF. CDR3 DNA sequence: TGTGCCAGCAGTTACCCGGACACCGCGGATTCACCCCTCCACTTT.